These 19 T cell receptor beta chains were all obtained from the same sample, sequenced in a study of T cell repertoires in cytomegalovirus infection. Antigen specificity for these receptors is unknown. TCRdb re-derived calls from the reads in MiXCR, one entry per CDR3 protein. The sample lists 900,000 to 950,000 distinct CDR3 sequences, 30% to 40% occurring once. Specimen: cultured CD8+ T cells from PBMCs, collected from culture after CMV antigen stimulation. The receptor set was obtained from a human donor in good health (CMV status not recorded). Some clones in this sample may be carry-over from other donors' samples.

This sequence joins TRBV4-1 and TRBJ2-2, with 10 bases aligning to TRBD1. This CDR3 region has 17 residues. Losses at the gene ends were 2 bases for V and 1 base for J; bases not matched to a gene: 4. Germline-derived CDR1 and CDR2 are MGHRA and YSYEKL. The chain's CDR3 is CASSQPDRGLNTGELFF. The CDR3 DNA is TGCGCCAGCAGCCAACCGGACAGGGGGTTGAACACCGGGGAGCTGTTTTTT.

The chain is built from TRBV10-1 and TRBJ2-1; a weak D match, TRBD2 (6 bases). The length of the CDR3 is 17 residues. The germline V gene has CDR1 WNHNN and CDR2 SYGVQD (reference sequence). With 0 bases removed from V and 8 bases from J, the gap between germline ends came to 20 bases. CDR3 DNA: TGCGCCAGCAGTGAGTCGAATTTCAGAGGCGGGATGGATGAGCAGTTCTTC. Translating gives CASSESNFRGGMDEQFF.

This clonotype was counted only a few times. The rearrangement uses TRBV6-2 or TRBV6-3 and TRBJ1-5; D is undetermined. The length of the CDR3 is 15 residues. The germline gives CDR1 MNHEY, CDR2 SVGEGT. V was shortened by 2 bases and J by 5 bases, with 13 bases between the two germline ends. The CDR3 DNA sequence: TGTGCCAGCAGTTACGAGGGCATAGAGTATCAGCCCCAGCATTTT. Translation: CASSYEGIEYQPQHF.

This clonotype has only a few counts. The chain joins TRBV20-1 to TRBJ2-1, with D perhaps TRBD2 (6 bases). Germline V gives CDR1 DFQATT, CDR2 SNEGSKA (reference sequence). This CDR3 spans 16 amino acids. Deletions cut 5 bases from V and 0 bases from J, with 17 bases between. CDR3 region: CSAAPPSVASYNEQFF. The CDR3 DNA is TGCAGTGCTGCCCCTCCTAGCGTTGCCTCCTACAATGAGCAGTTCTTC.

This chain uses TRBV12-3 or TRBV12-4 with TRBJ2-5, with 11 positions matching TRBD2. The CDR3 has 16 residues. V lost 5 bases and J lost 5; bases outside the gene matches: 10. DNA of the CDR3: TGTGCCAGCAGTCCCGGACTAGCGGGCCCGTTGGAGACCCAGTACTTC. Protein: CASSPGLAGPLETQYF.

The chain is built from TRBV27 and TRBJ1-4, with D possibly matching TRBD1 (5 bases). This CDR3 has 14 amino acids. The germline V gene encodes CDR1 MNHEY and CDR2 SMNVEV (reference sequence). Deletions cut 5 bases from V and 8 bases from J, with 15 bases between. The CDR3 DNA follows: TGTGCCAGCAGTAGGGGCAGGGACGGAGAAAAACTGTTTTTT. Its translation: CASSRGRDGEKLFF.

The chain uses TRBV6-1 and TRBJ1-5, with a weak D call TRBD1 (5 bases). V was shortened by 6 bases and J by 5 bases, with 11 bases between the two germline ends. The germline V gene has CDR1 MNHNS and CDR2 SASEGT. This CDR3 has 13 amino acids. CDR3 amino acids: CASRERGDQPQHF. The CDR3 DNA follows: TGTGCCAGCAGGGAAAGGGGTGATCAGCCCCAGCATTTT.

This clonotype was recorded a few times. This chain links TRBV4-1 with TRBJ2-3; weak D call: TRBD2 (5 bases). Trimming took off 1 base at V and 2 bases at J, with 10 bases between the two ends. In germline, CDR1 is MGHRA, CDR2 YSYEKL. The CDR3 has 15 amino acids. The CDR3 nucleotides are TGCGCCAGCAGCCAAGCGGGGAGAAACACAGATACGCAGTATTTT. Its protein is CASSQAGRNTDTQYF.

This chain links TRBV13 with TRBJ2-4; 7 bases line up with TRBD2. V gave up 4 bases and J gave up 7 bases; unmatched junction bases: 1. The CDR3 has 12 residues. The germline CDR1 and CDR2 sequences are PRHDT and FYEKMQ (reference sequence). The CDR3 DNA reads TGTGCCAGCAGCTCTAGCGGTAACATTCAGTACTTC. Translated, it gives CASSSSGNIQYF. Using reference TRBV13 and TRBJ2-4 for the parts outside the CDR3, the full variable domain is AAGVIQSPRHLIKEKRETATLKCYPIPRHDTVYWYQQGPGQDPQFLISFYEKMQSDKGSIPDRFSAQQFSDYHSELNMSSLELGDSALYFCASSSSGNIQYFGAGTRLSVL.

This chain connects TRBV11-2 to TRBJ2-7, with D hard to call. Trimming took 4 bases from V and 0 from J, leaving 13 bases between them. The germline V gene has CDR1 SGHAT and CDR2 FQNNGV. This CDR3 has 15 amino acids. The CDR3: CASSSTPHNSYEQYF. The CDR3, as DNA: TGTGCCAGCAGCTCCACCCCCCACAACTCCTACGAGCAGTACTTC.

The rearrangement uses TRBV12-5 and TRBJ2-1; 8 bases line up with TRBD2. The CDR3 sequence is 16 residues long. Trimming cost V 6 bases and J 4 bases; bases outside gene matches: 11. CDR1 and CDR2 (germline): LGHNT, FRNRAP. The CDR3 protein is CASGEPGRGAYNEQFF. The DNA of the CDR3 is TGTGCTAGTGGCGAACCCGGGCGGGGGGCTTACAATGAGCAGTTCTTC.

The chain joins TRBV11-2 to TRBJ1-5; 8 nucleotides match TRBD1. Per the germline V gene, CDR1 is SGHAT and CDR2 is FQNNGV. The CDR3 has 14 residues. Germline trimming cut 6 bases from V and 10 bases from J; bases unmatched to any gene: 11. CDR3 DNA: TGTGCCAGCAGTCAACAGGGGGGGCGGGAACCCCAGCATTTT. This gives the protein CASSQQGGREPQHF. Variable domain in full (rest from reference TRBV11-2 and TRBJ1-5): EAGVAQSPRYKIIEKRQSVAFWCNPISGHATLYWYQQILGQGPKLLIQFQNNGVVDDSQLPKDRFSAERLKGVDSTLKIQPAKLEDSAVYLCASSQQGGREPQHFGDGTRLSIL.

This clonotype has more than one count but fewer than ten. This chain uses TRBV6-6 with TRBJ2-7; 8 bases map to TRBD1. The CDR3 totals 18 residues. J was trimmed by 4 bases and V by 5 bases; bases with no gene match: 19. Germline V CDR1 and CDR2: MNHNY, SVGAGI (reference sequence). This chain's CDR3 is CASSVQLLTGGILYEQYF. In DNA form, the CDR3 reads TGTGCCAGCAGTGTCCAATTATTAACAGGGGGGATTTTGTACGAGCAGTACTTC.

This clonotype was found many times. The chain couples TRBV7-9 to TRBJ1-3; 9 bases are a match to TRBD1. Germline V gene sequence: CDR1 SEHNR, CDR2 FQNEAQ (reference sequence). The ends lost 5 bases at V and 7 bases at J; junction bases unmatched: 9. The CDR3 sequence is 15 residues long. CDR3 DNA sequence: TGTGCCAGCAGCCCCAGACAGGGGGGCCGGAACACCATATATTTT. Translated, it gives CASSPRQGGRNTIYF.

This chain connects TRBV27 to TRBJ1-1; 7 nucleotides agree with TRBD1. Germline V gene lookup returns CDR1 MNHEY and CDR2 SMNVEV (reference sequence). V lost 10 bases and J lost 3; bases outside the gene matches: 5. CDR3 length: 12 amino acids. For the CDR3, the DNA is TGTGCCAACAGGACAGGCTACACTGAAGCTTTCTTT. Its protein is CANRTGYTEAFF.

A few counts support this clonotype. Here the CDR3 DNA reads TGTGCCAGCATAAAACCGGGGAGGGGAACTGAAGCTTTCTTT. Translated: CASIKPGRGTEAFF. The V and J genes are TRBV6-2 or TRBV6-3 and TRBJ1-1; D is possibly TRBD1 (5 bases). V shed 7 bases and J shed 5 bases, with 17 bases lying between them. Germline V gives CDR1 MNHEY, CDR2 SVGEGT. This CDR3 contains 14 residues.

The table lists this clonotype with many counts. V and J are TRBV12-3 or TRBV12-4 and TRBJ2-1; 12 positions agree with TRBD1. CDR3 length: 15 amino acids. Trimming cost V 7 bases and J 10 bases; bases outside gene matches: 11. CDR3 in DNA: TGTGCCAGCACCCCTCCGGGACAGGGGGCCTGGGAGCAGTTCTTC. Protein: CASTPPGQGAWEQFF.

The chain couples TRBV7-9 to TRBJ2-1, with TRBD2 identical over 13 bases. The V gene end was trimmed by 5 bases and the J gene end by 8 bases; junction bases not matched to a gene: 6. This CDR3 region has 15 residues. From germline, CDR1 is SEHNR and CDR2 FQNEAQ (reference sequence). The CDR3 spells CASSPGTSGDDEQFF. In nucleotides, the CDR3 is TGTGCCAGCAGCCCCGGGACTAGCGGGGATGATGAGCAGTTCTTC.

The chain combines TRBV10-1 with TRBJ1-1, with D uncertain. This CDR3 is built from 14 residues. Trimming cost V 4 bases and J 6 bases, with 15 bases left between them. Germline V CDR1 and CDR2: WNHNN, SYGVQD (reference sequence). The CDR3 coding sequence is TGCGCCAGCAGTGTAAATCTGGGCGATGCTGAAGCTTTCTTT. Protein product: CASSVNLGDAEAFF.